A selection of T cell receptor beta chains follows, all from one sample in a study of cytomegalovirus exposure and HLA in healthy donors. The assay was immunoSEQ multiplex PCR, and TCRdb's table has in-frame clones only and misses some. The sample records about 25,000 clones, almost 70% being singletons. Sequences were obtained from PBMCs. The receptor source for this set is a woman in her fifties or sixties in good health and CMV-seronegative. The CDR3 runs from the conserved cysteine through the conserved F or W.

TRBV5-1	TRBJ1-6	CASSLEGQNSPLHF
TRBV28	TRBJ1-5	CASSSPPRGHQPQHF
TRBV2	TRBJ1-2	CASSNLRHPGYTF
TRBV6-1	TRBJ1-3	CASSGRHEGGNTIYF
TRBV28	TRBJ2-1	CASSPSGRARGEQFF
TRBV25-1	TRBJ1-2	CASSEWGQGVGYTF
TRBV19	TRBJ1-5	CASSKITQVSNQPQHF
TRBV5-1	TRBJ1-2	CASSYDGDYGYTF
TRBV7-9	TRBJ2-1	CASSLVGGQVDEQFF
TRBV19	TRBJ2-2	CASSQTANTGELFF
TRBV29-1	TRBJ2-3	CSVGTALSTDTQYF
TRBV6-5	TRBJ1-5	CASSPGTLYQPQHF
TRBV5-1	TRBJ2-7	CASSPPKTREGDEQYF
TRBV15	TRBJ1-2	CATSRDRSNYGYTF
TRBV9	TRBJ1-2	CASSSRDRGNYGYTF
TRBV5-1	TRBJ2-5	CASGLAGGGLETQYF
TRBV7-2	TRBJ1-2	CASSPPRQGAYGYTF